The rows below give T cell receptor beta chains drawn from one sample of a study of cytotoxic CD8 clonotypes in ibrutinib-treated CLL. Produced via immunoSEQ multiplex PCR; TCRdb's table is partial and in-frame only. This table holds 45,000 to 70,000 clones, around 60% found once. The sequenced sample was PBMCs, obtained after 24 months of ibrutinib treatment. The source is a human donor with chronic lymphocytic leukemia. Each CDR3 is given with its conserved first and last residue. D genes are given only for firm matches. Only some rows state a clone size, as once, few, many or a class for expanded clones.

D	size	V	J	CDR3	DNA
-	-	TRBV7-9	TRBJ1-5	CASSAPTGLYNQPQHF	TGTGCCAGCAGCGCCCCTACAGGGCTATACAATCAGCCCCAGCATTTT
TRBD1	medium-sized	TRBV28	TRBJ1-2	CASSYIGQGSSGYTF	TGTGCCAGCAGTTATATCGGACAGGGTTCTAGTGGCTACACCTTC
-	-	TRBV6-1	TRBJ2-7	CASSHTGSSGEQYF	TGTGCCAGCAGTCACACCGGGTCCTCGGGTGAGCAGTACTTC
-	few	TRBV6-1	TRBJ2-5	CASSLGETQYF	TGTGCCAGCAGCCTCGGGGAGACCCAGTACTTC
-	-	TRBV5-1	TRBJ2-7	CASSELGEQYF	TGCGCCAGCAGCGAACTAGGCGAGCAGTACTTC
-	-	TRBV4-1	TRBJ2-3	CASSQDGGGGIHKDTQYF	TGCGCCAGCAGCCAAGATGGAGGGGGGGGCATTCACAAAGATACGCAGTATTTT
-	few	TRBV7-9	TRBJ1-2	CASSLGSTYGYTF	TGTGCCAGCAGCTTAGGGTCAACCTATGGCTACACCTTC
-	-	TRBV11-2	TRBJ2-3	CASSLIGGEGDTQYF	TGTGCCAGCAGCTTAATAGGGGGTGAGGGAGATACGCAGTATTTT
TRBD2	few	TRBV6-4	TRBJ2-1	CASSTSGVYNEQFF	TGTGCCAGCAGCACTAGCGGCGTATACAATGAGCAGTTCTTC
TRBD1	-	TRBV9	TRBJ1-1	CASSTHRGAGTEAFF	TGTGCCAGCAGCACCCACAGGGGAGCTGGCACTGAAGCTTTCTTT
-	-	TRBV11-3	TRBJ2-5	CASSLGGTGQETQYF	TGTGCCAGCAGCTTAGGGGGGACTGGCCAAGAGACCCAGTACTTC
-	-	TRBV5-4	TRBJ1-6	CASSLEYNSPLHF	TGTGCCAGCAGTCTCGAATATAATTCACCCCTCCACTTT
TRBD2	-	TRBV2	TRBJ2-2	CASRQPGGYTGELFF	TGTGCCAGCAGGCAACCGGGGGGTTACACCGGGGAGCTGTTTTTT
TRBD1	-	TRBV6-5	TRBJ2-4	CASSQGARAKNIQYF	TGTGCCAGCAGCCAGGGGGCGCGAGCCAAAAACATTCAGTACTTC
-	few	TRBV6-5	TRBJ1-1	CASRFSGTEAFF	TGTGCCAGCAGATTCTCAGGGACTGAAGCTTTCTTT
-	-	TRBV15	TRBJ2-1	CATSRERAGSYNEQFF	TGTGCCACCAGCAGAGAACGAGCAGGCTCCTACAATGAGCAGTTCTTC
TRBD1	few	TRBV5-1	TRBJ2-1	CASSLVDRGINEQFF	TGCGCCAGCAGCTTGGTGGACAGGGGGATAAATGAGCAGTTCTTC
-	many	TRBV28	TRBJ1-6	CASTRWGDNSPLHF	TGTGCCAGCACCCGATGGGGAGATAATTCACCCCTCCACTTT
TRBD1	-	TRBV19	TRBJ1-5	CASSPGTGDQPQHF	TGTGCCAGTAGCCCAGGGACAGGGGATCAGCCCCAGCATTTT
-	-	TRBV29-1	TRBJ2-1	CSVVPDYNEQFF	TGCAGCGTTGTGCCTGATTACAATGAGCAGTTCTTC
-	few	TRBV28	TRBJ1-2	CATLDGRAGYTF	TGTGCCACCCTTGATGGTAGGGCTGGCTACACCTTC
-	-	TRBV6-1	TRBJ1-2	CATKLWGNYGYTF	TGTGCCACCAAGCTATGGGGAAACTATGGCTACACCTTC
TRBD2	-	TRBV2	TRBJ2-5	CASSEAWGRLAGYQETQYF	TGTGCCAGCAGTGAAGCCTGGGGGCGACTAGCGGGATATCAAGAGACCCAGTACTTC
-	-	TRBV6-1	TRBJ2-5	CASFQSETQYF	TGTGCCAGCTTCCAGTCGGAGACCCAGTACTTC
TRBD2	many	TRBV5-1	TRBJ2-7	CATSLAGVDEQYF	TGCGCCACCTCACTAGCGGGAGTGGACGAGCAGTACTTC
-	few	TRBV5-1	TRBJ2-3	CASSTYSGDTQYF	TGCGCCAGCAGCACGTACAGCGGGGATACGCAGTATTTT
TRBD1	-	TRBV28	TRBJ2-4	CASSIRTGIAVGLAKNIQYF	TGTGCCAGCAGTATACGGACAGGGATCGCTGTCGGACTAGCCAAAAACATTCAGTACTTC
TRBD2	-	TRBV7-7	TRBJ2-5	CASGSGRQETQYF	TGTGCCAGCGGGAGCGGGAGACAAGAGACCCAGTACTTC
-	-	TRBV27	TRBJ1-3	CASSLPDRSSGNTIYF	TGTGCCAGCAGTTTACCCGACAGAAGCTCTGGAAACACCATATATTTT
TRBD1	-	TRBV6-6	TRBJ2-7	CASSARGLWEQYF	TGTGCCAGCTCCGCTAGGGGGCTTTGGGAGCAGTACTTC
TRBD1	-	TRBV2	TRBJ1-5	CASTEKMGQGGNQPQHF	TGTGCCAGCACTGAAAAAATGGGACAGGGGGGGAATCAGCCCCAGCATTTT
TRBD2	few	TRBV5-1	TRBJ2-7	CASSSIAGALEQYF	TGCGCCAGCAGCTCCATAGCGGGAGCCCTCGAGCAGTACTTC
-	-	TRBV7-9	TRBJ2-7	CASSLDGGRGTWCF	TGTGCCAGCAGCTTAGATGGGGGACGAGGGACCTGGTGCTTC
-	-	TRBV28	TRBJ2-3	CASSLPGGSTDTQYF	TGTGCCAGCAGTTTACCGGGCGGTAGCACAGATACGCAGTATTTT
-	-	TRBV4-1	TRBJ1-5	CASSRRWWGYQPQHF	TGTGCCAGCAGCCGCAGGTGGTGGGGGTATCAGCCCCAGCATTTT
-	-	TRBV6-5	TRBJ2-1	CASRNRVGVPIIF	TGTGCCAGCAGGAACAGGGTCGGAGTCCCAATAATCTTC
-	-	TRBV7-2	TRBJ2-1	CASSPYQQGNEQFF	TGTGCCAGCAGCCCATATCAACAGGGCAATGAGCAGTTCTTC
-	few	TRBV18	TRBJ2-2	CASSPGRVNTGELFF	TGTGCCAGCTCACCCGGTAGAGTGAACACCGGGGAGCTGTTTTTT
TRBD1	-	TRBV5-6	TRBJ2-3	CASSLGAGGFTTDTQYF	TGTGCCAGCAGCTTAGGTGCAGGGGGTTTTACCACAGATACGCAGTATTTT
TRBD2	-	TRBV5-5	TRBJ2-3	CASSLVGLAGTYTDTQYF	TGTGCCAGCAGCTTGGTGGGACTAGCTGGGACCTACACAGATACGCAGTATTTT
-	-	TRBV7-2	TRBJ2-7	CASSLAPIVGEKGEQYF	TGTGCCAGCAGCTTAGCCCCAATCGTCGGAGAAAAGGGGGAGCAGTACTTC
-	-	TRBV6-6	TRBJ2-1	CASGQGHLQFF	TGTGCCAGCGGCCAAGGGCACCTCCAGTTCTTC
TRBD2	-	TRBV14	TRBJ2-1	CASSLREAPLDEQFF	TGTGCCAGCAGCCTTCGGGAGGCCCCGCTCGATGAGCAGTTCTTC
TRBD1	few	TRBV7-9	TRBJ1-2	CASSIGQGYYGYTF	TGTGCCAGCAGCATTGGACAGGGTTACTATGGCTACACCTTC
-	-	TRBV2	TRBJ2-2	CASSVSGSGELFF	TGTGCCAGCAGTGTCTCGGGGTCCGGGGAGCTGTTTTTT
-	-	TRBV4-2	TRBJ2-1	CASSQDRGRERGEQFF	TGTGCCAGCAGCCAAGATCGGGGACGGGAGAGAGGTGAGCAGTTCTTC
-	-	TRBV7-6	TRBJ2-5	CASSFGTLGETQYF	TGTGCCAGCAGCTTCGGGACCCTGGGGGAGACCCAGTACTTC
-	-	TRBV29-1	TRBJ1-2	CSVEELGTGYTF	TGCAGCGTTGAAGAATTAGGGACAGGCTACACCTTC
TRBD1	-	TRBV27	TRBJ1-2	CASRLSTGRGLGDYGYTF	TGTGCCAGCAGACTCTCGACAGGGAGGGGGCTGGGGGACTATGGCTACACCTTC
TRBD1	few	TRBV10-3	TRBJ2-1	CAIRGRQGYNEQFF	TGTGCCATCAGGGGGAGACAGGGCTACAATGAGCAGTTCTTC
-	-	TRBV6-6	TRBJ1-1	CASSRPGENTEAFF	TGTGCCAGCAGCCGCCCGGGGGAGAACACTGAAGCTTTCTTT
TRBD1	few	TRBV29-1	TRBJ1-2	CSVGQGARSDYGYTF	TGCAGCGTCGGACAGGGGGCGCGGAGTGACTATGGCTACACCTTC
-	-	TRBV18	TRBJ1-2	CASSPAGKGYTF	TGTGCCAGCTCACCAGCGGGGAAAGGCTACACCTTC